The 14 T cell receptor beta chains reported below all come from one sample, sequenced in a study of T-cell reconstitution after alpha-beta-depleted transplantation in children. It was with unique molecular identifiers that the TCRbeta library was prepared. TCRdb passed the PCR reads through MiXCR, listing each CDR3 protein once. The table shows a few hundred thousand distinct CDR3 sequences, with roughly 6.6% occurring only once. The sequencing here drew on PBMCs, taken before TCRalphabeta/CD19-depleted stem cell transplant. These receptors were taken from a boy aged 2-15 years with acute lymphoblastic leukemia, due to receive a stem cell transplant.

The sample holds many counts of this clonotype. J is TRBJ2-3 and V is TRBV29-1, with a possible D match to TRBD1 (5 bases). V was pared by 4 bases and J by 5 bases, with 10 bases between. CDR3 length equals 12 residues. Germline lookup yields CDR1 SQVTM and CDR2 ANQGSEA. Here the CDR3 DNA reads TGCAGCGTTGTGACAGATAAAGATACGCAGTATTTT. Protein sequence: CSVVTDKDTQYF.

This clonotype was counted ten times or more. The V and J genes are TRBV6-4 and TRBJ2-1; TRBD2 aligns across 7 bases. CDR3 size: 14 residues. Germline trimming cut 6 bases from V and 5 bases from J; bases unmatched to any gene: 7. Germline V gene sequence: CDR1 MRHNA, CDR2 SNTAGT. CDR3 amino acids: CASSASGINNEQFF. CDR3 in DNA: TGTGCCAGCAGCGCGAGCGGGATTAACAATGAGCAGTTCTTC.

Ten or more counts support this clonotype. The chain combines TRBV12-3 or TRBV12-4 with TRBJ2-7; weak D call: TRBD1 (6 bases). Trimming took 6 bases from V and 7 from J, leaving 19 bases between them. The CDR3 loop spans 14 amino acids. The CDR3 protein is CASSKQTGSWEQYF. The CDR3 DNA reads TGTGCCAGCAGCAAACAAACAGGGTCCTGGGAGCAGTACTTC.

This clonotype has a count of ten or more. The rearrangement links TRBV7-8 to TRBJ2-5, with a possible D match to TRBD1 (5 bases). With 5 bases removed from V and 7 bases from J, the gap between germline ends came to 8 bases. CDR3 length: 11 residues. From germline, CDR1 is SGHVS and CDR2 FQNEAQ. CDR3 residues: CASSPQGTQYF. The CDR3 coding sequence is TGTGCCAGCAGCCCTCAGGGGACCCAGTACTTC. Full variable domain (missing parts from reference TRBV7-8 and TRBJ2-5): GAGVSQSPRYKVAKRGQDVALRCDPISGHVSLFWYQQALGQGPEFLTYFQNEAQLDKSGLPSDRFFAERPEGSVSTLKIQRTQQEDSAVYLCASSPQGTQYFGPGTRLLVL.

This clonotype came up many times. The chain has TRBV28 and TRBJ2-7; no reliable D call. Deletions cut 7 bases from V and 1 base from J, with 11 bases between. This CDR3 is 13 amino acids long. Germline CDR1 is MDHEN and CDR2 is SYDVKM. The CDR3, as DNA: TGTGCCAGCACCGTGGACGGTTCCTACGAGCAGTACTTC. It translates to CASTVDGSYEQYF.

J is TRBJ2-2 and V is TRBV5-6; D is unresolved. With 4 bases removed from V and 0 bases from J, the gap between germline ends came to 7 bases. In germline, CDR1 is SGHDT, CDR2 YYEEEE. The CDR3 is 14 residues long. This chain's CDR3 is CASSTYSNTGELFF. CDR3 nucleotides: TGTGCCAGCAGCACATATTCGAACACCGGGGAGCTGTTTTTT.

The DNA for the CDR3 is TGCGCCAGCAGCCAGGGAACAGGGGATGAGCAGTTCTTC. This translates into CASSQGTGDEQFF. The genes are TRBV4-3 and TRBJ2-1; 7 nucleotides align to TRBD1. V lost 3 bases, J lost 8 bases, and 4 bases stayed unmatched. Germline V gives CDR1 LGHNA, CDR2 YSLEER. CDR3 length equals 13 residues.

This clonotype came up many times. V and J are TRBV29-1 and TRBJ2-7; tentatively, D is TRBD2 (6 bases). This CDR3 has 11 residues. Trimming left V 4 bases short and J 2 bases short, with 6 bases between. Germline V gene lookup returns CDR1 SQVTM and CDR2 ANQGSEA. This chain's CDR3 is CSVGLAYEQYF. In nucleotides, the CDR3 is TGCAGCGTTGGACTAGCCTACGAGCAGTACTTC.

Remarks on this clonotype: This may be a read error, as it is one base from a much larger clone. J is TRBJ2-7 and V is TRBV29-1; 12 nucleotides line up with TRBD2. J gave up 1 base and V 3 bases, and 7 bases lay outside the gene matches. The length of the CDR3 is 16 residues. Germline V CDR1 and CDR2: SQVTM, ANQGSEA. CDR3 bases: TGCAGCGTTGACGCCCCTACTAGCGGGGGGTCCTACGAGCAGTACTTC. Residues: CSVDAPTSGGSYEQYF.

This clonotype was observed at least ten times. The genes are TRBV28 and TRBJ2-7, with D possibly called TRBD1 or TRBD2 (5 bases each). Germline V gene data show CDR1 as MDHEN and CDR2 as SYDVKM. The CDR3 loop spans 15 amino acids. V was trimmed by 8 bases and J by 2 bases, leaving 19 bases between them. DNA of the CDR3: TGTGCCAGCTGCATCCGGGACGGCTTGGCCTACGAGCAGTACTTC. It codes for CASCIRDGLAYEQYF.

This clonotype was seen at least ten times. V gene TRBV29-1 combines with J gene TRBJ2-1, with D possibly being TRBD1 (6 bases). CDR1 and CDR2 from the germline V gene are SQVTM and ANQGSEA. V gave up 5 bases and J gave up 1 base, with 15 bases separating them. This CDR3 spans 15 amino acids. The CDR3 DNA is TGCAGCGTTCGGCCAGGGGCCGGATCCTACAATGAGCAGTTCTTC. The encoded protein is CSVRPGAGSYNEQFF.

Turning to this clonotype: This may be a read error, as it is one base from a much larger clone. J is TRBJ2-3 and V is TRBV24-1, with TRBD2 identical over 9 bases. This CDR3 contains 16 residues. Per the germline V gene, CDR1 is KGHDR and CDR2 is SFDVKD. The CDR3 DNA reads TGTGCCACCAGTGGCTCACCGGGACTAGCTGTAGATACGGAGTATTTT. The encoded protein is CATSGSPGLAVDTEYF.

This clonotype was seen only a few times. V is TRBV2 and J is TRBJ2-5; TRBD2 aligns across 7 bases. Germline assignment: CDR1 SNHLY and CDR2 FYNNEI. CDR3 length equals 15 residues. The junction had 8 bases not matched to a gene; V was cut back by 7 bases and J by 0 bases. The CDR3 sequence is CASTVLGGNQETQYF. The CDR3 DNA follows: TGTGCCAGCACTGTTCTCGGGGGGAACCAAGAGACCCAGTACTTC.

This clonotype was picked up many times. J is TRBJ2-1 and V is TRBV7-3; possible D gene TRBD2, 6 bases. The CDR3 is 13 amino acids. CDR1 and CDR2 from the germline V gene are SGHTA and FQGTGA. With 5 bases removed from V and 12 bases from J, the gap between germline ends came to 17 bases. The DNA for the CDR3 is TGTGCCAGCAGCCCCCGCTTGGGGGGAGGGCAGTTCTTC. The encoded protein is CASSPRLGGGQFF. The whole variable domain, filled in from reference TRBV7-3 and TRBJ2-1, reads GAGVSQTPSNKVTEKGKYVELRCDPISGHTALYWYRQSLGQGPEFLIYFQGTGAADDSGLPNDRFFAVRPEGSVSTLKIQRTERGDSAVYLCASSPRLGGGQFFGPGTRLTVL.